This is a list of T cell receptor beta chains from one sample in a study of CD8 T cells in Susac syndrome. TCRdb used MiXCR to reprocess the immunoSEQ multiplex PCR reads, holding one entry per CDR3 protein. The repertoire holds about 150,000 distinct CDR3 sequences, about 93% seen once, with around 0.1% in the top ten. Input material: CD4+ T cells from PBMCs. The receptors shown here come from a human donor with multiple sclerosis. The CDR3 runs from the conserved cysteine through the conserved F or W. A D gene is named only where the DNA matches it firmly.

V,D,CDR3
TRBV13,NA,CASSLFNGITDTQYF
TRBV20-1,NA,CSASEVQTNQPQHF
TRBV9,TRBD1,CASSSQGAREQYF
TRBV30,NA,CAWSRQGDQPQHF
TRBV19,NA,CASSIDGADSSYSNQPQHF
TRBV5-1,NA,CASSLAAGSGSQYF
TRBV9,TRBD2,CASGPAGGRTGELFF
TRBV2,TRBD2,CASISTSGRTYEQYF
TRBV28,NA,CASSLPGAGPQHF
TRBV11-2,NA,CASSLDPGLPYGYTF
TRBV11-2,NA,CASSPLNGYTDTQYF
TRBV15,NA,CATSSGWDTGGYTF
TRBV14,NA,CASRGDLRLSYTF
TRBV6-5,NA,CASKGGGLRWDEQFF
TRBV28,TRBD1,CASRRTGASYEQYF
TRBV5-4,TRBD2,CASSLSSGNADTQYF
TRBV20-1,NA,CSAPGGGRLNQPQHF
TRBV28,NA,CASSLHTGRAFF